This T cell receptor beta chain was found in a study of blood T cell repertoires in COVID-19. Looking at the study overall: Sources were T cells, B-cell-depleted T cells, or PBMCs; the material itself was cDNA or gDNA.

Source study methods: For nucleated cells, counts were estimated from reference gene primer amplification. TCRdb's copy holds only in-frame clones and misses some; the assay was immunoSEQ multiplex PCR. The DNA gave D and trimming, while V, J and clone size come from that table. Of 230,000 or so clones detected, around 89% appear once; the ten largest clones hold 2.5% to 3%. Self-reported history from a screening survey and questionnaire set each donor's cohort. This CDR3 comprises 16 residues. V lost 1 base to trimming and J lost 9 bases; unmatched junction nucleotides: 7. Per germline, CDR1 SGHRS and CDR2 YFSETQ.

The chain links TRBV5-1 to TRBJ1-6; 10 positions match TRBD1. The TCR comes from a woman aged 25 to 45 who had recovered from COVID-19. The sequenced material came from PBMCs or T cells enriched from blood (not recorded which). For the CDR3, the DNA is TGCGCCAGCAGCTTGTCGACAGGGGGCGCGGTTTCACCCCTCCACTTT. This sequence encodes CASSLSTGGAVSPLHF.